This TCR beta chain is drawn from a study of control samples from healthy donors and cancer patients. Assay used: immunoSEQ multiplex PCR; TCRdb lists only in-frame clones, some missing. This sample has 100,000 to 150,000 clones, with less than 95% found just once. Germline lookup yields CDR1 SGHKS and CDR2 YYEKEE (reference sequence). The CDR3 has 15 residues. The V gene lost 0 bases and the J gene lost 8 bases, with 15 bases spanning the gap. The sample comprised blood. The rearrangement joins TRBV5-5 to TRBJ1-5, with D hard to call. The clonotype originates from a man between 18 and 35 years old in good health. CDR3 residues: CASSLAGREWEPQHF. DNA for the CDR3: TGTGCCAGCAGCTTGGCCGGGAGGGAGTGGGAGCCCCAGCATTTT.